Below, 18 T cell receptor beta chains from the same sample are listed, as sequenced in a study of T cells after yellow fever vaccination. TCRdb reprocessed the 5' RACE reads with MiXCR, giving one entry per CDR3 protein. The table includes about 300,000 distinct CDR3 sequences, around 3.9% detected once. This specimen was PBMCs, taken 5 days after the yellow fever booster vaccination. The receptors originated from a man aged 18 to 30 who received the YFV17D yellow fever vaccine.

This clonotype was seen ten or more times. This chain uses TRBV5-1 with TRBJ2-3; a weak D match, TRBD1 (5 bases). This CDR3 has 15 residues. Trimming took 4 bases from V and 5 from J, leaving 17 bases between them. From germline, CDR1 is SGHRS and CDR2 YFSETQ. CDR3 residues: CASSRTLGQQDTQYF. The CDR3 nucleotides read TGCGCCAGCAGCCGCACGCTTGGACAACAAGATACGCAGTATTTT.

The chain is built from TRBV6-2 or TRBV6-3 and TRBJ2-7; a possible D gene is TRBD2 (6 bases). This CDR3 has 13 amino acids. V lost 2 bases and J lost 6, with 11 bases in between. From germline, CDR1 is MNHEY and CDR2 SVGEGT. The CDR3 reads CASSYGGAGEQYV. Here the CDR3 DNA reads TGTGCCAGCAGTTACGGAGGGGCCGGCGAGCAGTACGTC.

The V call is TRBV19, the J call TRBJ1-5; D might be TRBD1 (5 bases). Trimming left V 4 bases short and J 6 bases short, with 16 bases between. This CDR3 has 15 amino acids. Per germline, CDR1 LNHDA and CDR2 SQIVND (reference sequence). The CDR3 region is CASSTPWRGGQPQHF. For the CDR3, the DNA is TGTGCCAGTAGTACACCATGGAGGGGTGGTCAGCCCCAGCATTTT.

This clonotype was seen at least ten times. The chain links TRBV5-1 to TRBJ1-1; no clear D. The CDR3 covers 13 residues. Germline V gene lookup returns CDR1 SGHRS and CDR2 YFSETQ. V was pared by 0 bases and J by 2 bases, with 5 bases between. The DNA of the CDR3 is TGCGCCAGCAGCTTGGACAGTAACACTGAAGCTTTCTTT. Translating gives CASSLDSNTEAFF.

The chain links TRBV18 to TRBJ2-5; possibly TRBD2 for D (6 bases). The CDR3 contains 14 residues. V gave up 3 bases and J gave up 3 bases, with 11 bases separating them. In germline, CDR1 is KGHSH, CDR2 LQKENI. In DNA form, the CDR3 reads TGTGCCAGCTCACCGGGACTCCGAGAAGAGACCCAGTACTTC. This encodes CASSPGLREETQYF.

CDR3 protein: CASSDAGLQYV. In DNA, the CDR3 is TGTGCCAGCAGTGATGCGGGGCTGCAGTACGTC. V is TRBV2 and J is TRBJ2-7; weak D call: TRBD2 (6 bases). The CDR3 has 11 amino acids. V lost 3 bases, J lost 9 bases, and 9 bases lay in between. CDR1 and CDR2 from the germline V gene are SNHLY and FYNNEI.

The chain combines TRBV4-3 with TRBJ1-2; no clear D gene. In germline, CDR1 is LGHNA, CDR2 YSLEER. The CDR3 contains 15 residues. V was trimmed by 0 bases and J by 6 bases, leaving 14 bases between them. CDR3 DNA: TGCGCCAGCAGCCAAGATCGAGGCAGGACTCATGGCTACACCTTC. It encodes CASSQDRGRTHGYTF.

This clonotype was seen a handful of times. The gene calls are TRBV7-2 and TRBJ2-1; 10 nucleotides line up with TRBD2. The CDR3 extends over 19 amino acids. V lost 1 base to trimming and J lost 0 bases; unmatched junction nucleotides: 9. Germline loops: CDR1 SGHTA, CDR2 FQGNSA. In DNA, the CDR3 is TGTGCCAGCAGCTTAGGGCTAGCGGGGGTAACGAGCTCCTACAATGAGCAGTTCTTC. It codes for CASSLGLAGVTSSYNEQFF.

This clonotype was seen repeatedly, ten times or more. This chain uses TRBV5-1 with TRBJ1-3; TRBD1 might be the D (5 bases). V gave up 3 bases and J gave up 0 bases, with 10 bases separating them. Germline V lookup: CDR1 SGHRS, CDR2 YFSETQ. The length of the CDR3 is 15 residues. DNA for the CDR3: TGCGCCAGCAGCTCCGGGACTGTCTCTGGAAACACCATATATTTT. Amino acid sequence: CASSSGTVSGNTIYF.

In its sample, this clonotype was seen many times. The rearrangement uses TRBV7-2 and TRBJ2-7; 8 nucleotides line up with TRBD1. V was clipped by 5 bases and J by 3 bases; unmatched bases: 6. The germline gives CDR1 SGHTA, CDR2 FQGNSA. This CDR3 is built from 14 residues. This CDR3 reads CASSGTGGVYEQYF. Here the CDR3 DNA reads TGTGCCAGCAGCGGAACAGGGGGAGTCTACGAGCAGTACTTC.

This clonotype was seen many times. The chain combines TRBV29-1 with TRBJ2-5; 8 positions agree with TRBD2. The V segment lost 3 bases and the J segment 5 bases; nucleotides outside the gene matches: 8. The CDR3 spans 14 residues. CDR1 and CDR2 from the germline V gene are SQVTM and ANQGSEA. The CDR3 loop is CSVEPSGGAETQYF. As DNA, the CDR3 is TGCAGCGTTGAGCCCAGCGGGGGTGCGGAGACCCAGTACTTC. The full variable domain, with the rest looked up from reference TRBV29-1 and TRBJ2-5, is SAVISQKPSRDICQRGTSLTIQCQVDSQVTMMFWYRQQPGQSLTLIATANQGSEATYESGFVIDKFPISRPNLTFSTLTVSNMSPEDSSIYLCSVEPSGGAETQYFGPGTRLLVL.

This chain uses TRBV11-2 with TRBJ2-4; D uncertain. The CDR3 spans 16 residues. Trimming took 3 bases from V and 0 from J, leaving 12 bases between them. Germline V lookup: CDR1 SGHAT, CDR2 FQNNGV. CDR3 coding DNA: TGTGCCAGCAGCTTCGCCCACGATTTAGCCAAAAACATTCAGTACTTC. It yields the protein CASSFAHDLAKNIQYF.

At least ten counts were recorded for this clonotype. The chain uses TRBV5-1 and TRBJ2-1, with 10 positions matching TRBD2. Trimming at V came to 2 bases and at J to 6 bases, leaving 2 bases not matched to a gene. Germline CDR1 and CDR2: SGHRS and YFSETQ. The CDR3 runs to 14 residues. DNA for the CDR3: TGCGCCAGCAGCTTTGGACTAGCGGCCAATGAGCAGTTCTTC. Protein sequence: CASSFGLAANEQFF.

The chain joins TRBV27 to TRBJ1-3, with TRBD1 identical over 7 bases. The germline V gene encodes CDR1 MNHEY and CDR2 SMNVEV (reference sequence). Unmatched junction bases numbered 6, after V lost 6 bases and J lost 4 bases. There are 14 residues in the CDR3. The CDR3 reads CASRPQGRGNTIYF. The CDR3 coding sequence is TGTGCCAGCAGGCCACAGGGGCGCGGAAACACCATATATTTT.

The chain combines TRBV29-1 with TRBJ1-5; D remains unclear. Trimming took 6 bases from V and 4 from J, leaving 13 bases between them. The germline V gene has CDR1 SQVTM and CDR2 ANQGSEA. The CDR3 runs 13 residues. CDR3 loop: CSVAPQPNQPQHF. The CDR3 DNA follows: TGCAGCGTAGCACCACAGCCGAATCAGCCCCAGCATTTT.

This clonotype turned up a few times. The CDR3 protein is CASSQAVDRVASYEQYF. The CDR3 nucleotides read TGTGCCAGCAGCCAAGCCGTAGACAGGGTGGCGTCCTACGAGCAGTACTTC. This chain joins TRBV3-1 and TRBJ2-7, with 7 bases identical to TRBD1. This CDR3 comprises 17 residues. The V gene's germline CDR1 is LGHDT and CDR2 YNNKEL (reference sequence). Germline trimming cut 1 base from V and 1 base from J; bases unmatched to any gene: 10.

This clonotype appeared a few times. CDR3 nucleotide sequence: TGTGCCAGCAGTTACCGGGACAGTGCCACCTATGGCTACACCTTC. It translates to CASSYRDSATYGYTF. V and J are TRBV7-2 and TRBJ1-2, with 7 bases lining up with TRBD1. This CDR3 is built from 15 residues. V lost 6 bases, J lost 4 bases, and 11 bases stayed unmatched. Germline V gene data show CDR1 as SGHTA and CDR2 as FQGNSA. The full variable domain, with the rest looked up from reference TRBV7-2 and TRBJ1-2, is GAGVSQSPSNKVTEKGKDVELRCDPISGHTALYWYRQSLGQGLEFLIYFQGNSAPDKSGLPSDRFSAERTGGSVSTLTIQRTQQEDSAVYLCASSYRDSATYGYTFGSGTRLTVV.

V usage is TRBV3-1 and J usage is TRBJ2-2; TRBD2 matches at 11 bases. Germline CDR1 is LGHDT and CDR2 is YNNKEL (reference sequence). This CDR3 has 17 amino acids. The junction had 7 bases not matched to a gene; V was cut back by 7 bases and J by 0 bases. CDR3 protein: CASTPTSGGPNTGELFF. Here the CDR3 DNA reads TGTGCCAGCACCCCAACTAGCGGGGGCCCGAACACCGGGGAGCTGTTTTTT.